The T cell receptor beta chain described here comes from a study of OX40 agonist ivuxolimab in advanced cancers. Across the study: Participants, around 80% male, averaged about 59 years of age, ranging from about 23 to 80.

Data came from immunoSEQ multiplex PCR; TCRdb stores just in-frame clones and leaves some out. This sample has about 34,000 clones, with roughly 80% found just once. Comments on this clone: No antigen is known for it.

Study-wide results and limits: Circulating CD4+ and CD8+ T cells showed clonal expansion by week 6 at 0.1 to 3.0 mg/kg.

The germline gives CDR1 LNHDA, CDR2 SQIVND (reference sequence). Trimming shortened V by 1 base and J by 3 bases, and 9 bases separated the two germline ends. This CDR3 contains 14 residues. The genes are TRBV19 and TRBJ1-1; the D gene is possibly TRBD1 (6 bases). This clonotype originated in an adult with an advanced solid tumor such as melanoma, head and neck, liver or kidney cancer. This specimen was CD4+ or CD8+ T cells sorted from blood, taken in a trial of the OX40 agonist ivuxolimab. The CDR3: CASSIGGRDTEAFF. Written as DNA, the CDR3 is TGTGCCAGTAGTATAGGGGGGCGTGACACTGAAGCTTTCTTT.